The source of this T cell receptor beta chain is a study of shared clonotypes between healthy human individuals (dated by TCRdb to the early 2020s). Notes on the research overall: Three men and two women, aged 18 to 49 years, made up the cohort. For each donor, CD4 naive and CD4 memory were each given three plates, CD8 naive was given two plates, and CD8 memory was given one plate. Blood TCR repertoires of five healthy adults were deeply sequenced to estimate repertoire size and the extent of clonotype sharing between individuals. To increase sequencing depth and limit assay-specific biases, different laboratories used diverse techniques to prepare libraries and sequence TCR repertoires. Per donor, leukapheresis produced somewhere between about 0.9 and 9 billion PBMCs.

Donors were healthy HIV-negative adults with no recently reported acute infections or vaccinations. Every donor was a Caucasian adult living in Nashville, Tennessee, USA. Magnetic negative selection was used to enrich CD4+ T cells, after which naive cells were positively selected on CD45RA and the negative fraction became the memory subset. After blood collection by leukapheresis, PBMCs were isolated using Ficoll-Histopaque density gradient centrifugation and then cryopreserved in the vapor phase of liquid nitrogen. Analytical flow cytometry was used to check the purity and quantity of each magnetically sorted T cell population. Genomic DNA was isolated from each sorted fraction and quantified by UV absorbance on a Nanodrop 2000c. Study-wide findings and limitations: Higher generation probabilities were observed for clonotypes shared by all four sorted-subset donors than for non-shared clonotypes. The small number of donors limited the genetic and exposure-history diversity represented. Pairwise subsampling indicated that sequencing depth was expected to affect the degree of clonotype sharing among donors. Naive subsets generally had larger estimated clonotype richness than memory subsets did. Even with the large sequencing depth, rarefaction of the sorted-subset datasets indicated that sequencing was incomplete. Across four donors, about 4.5% of naive CD4, roughly 3.4% of naive CD8, about 2% of memory CD4, and 0.3% to 0.45% of memory CD8 clonotypes were shared. Sampling was restricted to blood, and TCR repertoires in tissues likely differ from the TCR repertoires found in blood.

Taken from cysteine to phenylalanine, the CDR3 has 17 residues. This entry keeps only the CDR3 DNA: 51 bases, framed from base 1. V is shortened by 3 bases, J by 2 bases, and the region joining them spans 18 bases. Via the germline V gene, CDR1 is WSHSY and CDR2 SAAADI. For this clone: There is no known antigen for this receptor. The record has no base qualities; no much larger clone is one base away.

Using the deep immunoSEQ assay, TCR CDR3 regions were amplified from genomic DNA by multiplex PCR. For each cell subset, the extracted genomic DNA was distributed evenly across all wells of several immunoSEQ 96-well plates, and each plate served as one replicate. For sorted subsets, each replicate PCR was loaded with roughly 200 ng genomic DNA, equivalent to approximately 33,000 T cell genomes. Purified libraries were measured with a Qubit 3.0 fluorometer, size-checked on a Bioanalyzer 2100, and measured again with the KAPA Library Quantification kit. A separate single-read 150-cycle Illumina NextSeq 550 flow cell was used to sequence each immunoSEQ 96-well plate. The authors processed their data as follows. Because only junctional sequences without quality scores were contained in the immunoSEQ output, filtering matching that applied to full-length reads could not be performed. To assign V/J genes and CDR3, sequences were annotated using PyIR, a Python wrapper for IgBLAST v1.9, with IMGT germline references. Reads were removed for weak V/J assignments (E-value above 1e-6), missing CDR3, stop codons, out-of-frame junctions, or ambiguous translated residues. V3J clonotypes were defined as sequences sharing the same inferred V gene, J gene, and CDR3 amino acid sequence. To compute the percentage overlap between repertoires, the number of shared unique clonotypes was divided by the size of the smaller repertoire. Richness of each repertoire was evaluated using RTK rarefaction, the Chao1 estimator, and Recon v2.1 estimates of unobserved clonotypes. For all TCRbeta clonotypes obtained by the gDNA method from a handful of donors, generation probabilities were computed with OLGA. TCRdb mirrors the immuneACCESS table, restricted to in-frame sequences. Some clones are absent from its copies; in checked studies, under half trace to an unresolved V gene, and the reason for the others is unknown. D and trimming were read from the DNA, whereas the V and J calls and clone size are those reported in that table. Here the sample has some 1,400,000 clones; approximately 96% occur a single time. The leading ten clones occupy approximately 1.1% of the sample.

The V gene is TRBV10-2 and the J gene is TRBJ2-3, and the D gene may be TRBD2, 7 bases matching. This receptor was taken from a young man in good health. Input material: naive CD4+ T cells sorted from blood. The sample's cell subset or site label is to be understood as: CD45RA+ positively selected. The CDR3 reads as follows: CASSDVTGGRFTDTQYF. Read as DNA, the sequence is TGCGCCAGCAGTGACGTGACAGGCGGGAGATTCACAGATACGCAGTATTTT.